This entry lists 21 T cell receptor beta chains sequenced from one sample in a study of T-cell memory formation after mild COVID-19. TCRdb re-called the 5' RACE reads with MiXCR, one entry per CDR3 protein. The table has roughly 450,000 distinct CDR3 sequences, over 15% seen once. The sample taken for sequencing was PBMCs or a T cell subset sorted from them (not recorded which). The receptor source for this set is an adult woman who had mild COVID-19 (a few samples of this study predate the infection). Cell type and time point are not known.

This clonotype was seen a few times. The chain is built from TRBV29-1 and TRBJ1-1, with 9 bases matching TRBD1. Unmatched junction bases numbered 9, after V lost 5 bases and J lost 5 bases. Germline V gene sequence: CDR1 SQVTM, CDR2 ANQGSEA. This CDR3 has 14 amino acids. The CDR3 protein is CSVLQGARGTEAFF. The CDR3 DNA reads as TGCAGCGTTCTACAGGGGGCGCGGGGTACTGAAGCTTTCTTT.

This clonotype was detected a few times. The V gene is TRBV4-3, the J gene TRBJ2-5; the D is unclear. The CDR3 totals 14 residues. V lost 5 bases and J lost 2, with 12 bases in between. The germline V gene has CDR1 LGHNA and CDR2 YSLEER. The CDR3 region is CASSYEATQETQYF. For the CDR3, the DNA is TGCGCCAGCAGCTATGAGGCTACGCAAGAGACCCAGTACTTC.

This clonotype was counted a few times. The V gene is TRBV7-8, the J gene TRBJ2-1, with a weak D call TRBD2 (6 bases). This CDR3 is built from 15 residues. V lost 5 bases and J lost 7, with 18 bases in between. The V gene's germline CDR1 is SGHVS and CDR2 FQNEAQ. DNA of the CDR3: TGTGCCAGCAGCCCGAGGAGGGCCCCGGGGAATGAGCAGTTCTTC. It yields the protein CASSPRRAPGNEQFF. Filled out from reference TRBV7-8 and TRBJ2-1, the complete variable domain reads GAGVSQSPRYKVAKRGQDVALRCDPISGHVSLFWYQQALGQGPEFLTYFQNEAQLDKSGLPSDRFFAERPEGSVSTLKIQRTQQEDSAVYLCASSPRRAPGNEQFFGPGTRLTVL.

The rearrangement uses TRBV20-1 and TRBJ2-5, with TRBD1 identical over 8 bases. The CDR3 loop spans 14 amino acids. The V segment lost 5 bases and the J segment 10 bases; nucleotides outside the gene matches: 15. Germline values: CDR1 DFQATT, CDR2 SNEGSKA (reference sequence). CDR3 coding DNA: TGCAGTGCTCACAGGGGGAGATCCCTAAGGGACCAGTACTTC. Amino acid sequence: CSAHRGRSLRDQYF.

V and J are TRBV9 and TRBJ2-3, with D maybe TRBD1 (5 bases). V was pared by 0 bases and J by 1 base, with 12 bases between. CDR1 SGDLS and CDR2 YYNGEE come from the germline V gene. The CDR3 covers 16 residues. As DNA, the CDR3 is TGTGCCAGCAGCGTAGGTTCTCAGGGTGGCACAGATACGCAGTATTTT. It specifies CASSVGSQGGTDTQYF.

J is TRBJ2-5 and V is TRBV20-1; a weak D match, TRBD2 (6 bases). V lost 5 bases and J 5 bases, leaving 21 bases between the germline ends. The CDR3 is 15 residues long. Germline CDR1 is DFQATT and CDR2 is SNEGSKA (reference sequence). CDR3 loop: CSARELAGSRETQYF. DNA of the CDR3: TGCAGTGCTCGGGAACTAGCTGGAAGTAGGGAGACCCAGTACTTC.

This clonotype was picked up many times. The CDR3 nucleotides are TGTGCCAGCAGCTTACCGCAGGGGGGACAAGAGACCCAGTACTTC. Encoded protein: CASSLPQGGQETQYF. The chain recombines TRBV7-9 with TRBJ2-5, with D possibly TRBD1 on 7 matching bases. This CDR3 comprises 15 residues. Germline V gene lookup returns CDR1 SEHNR and CDR2 FQNEAQ (reference sequence). V was shortened by 2 bases and J by 2 bases, with 12 bases between the two germline ends.

This clonotype occurred a few times. The J gene is TRBJ2-1, the V gene TRBV7-9; D remains unclear. Between the trimmed V and J ends, which lost 1 base and 10 bases, there was a span of 14 bases. Per the germline V gene, CDR1 is SEHNR and CDR2 is FQNEAQ (reference sequence). This CDR3 spans 14 amino acids. The CDR3 bases are TGTGCCAGCAGCTTAGTTGCCCACAATGGGGAGCAGTTCTTC. Its protein is CASSLVAHNGEQFF. Variable domain in full (rest from reference TRBV7-9 and TRBJ2-1): DTGVSQNPRHKITKRGQNVTFRCDPISEHNRLYWYRQTLGQGPEFLTYFQNEAQLEKSRLLSDRFSAERPKGSFSTLEIQRTEQGDSAMYLCASSLVAHNGEQFFGPGTRLTVL.

The chain combines TRBV12-3 or TRBV12-4 with TRBJ1-5, with TRBD1 matching 7 bases. Germline trimming cut 7 bases from V and 2 bases from J; bases unmatched to any gene: 8. The CDR3 spans 15 residues. The DNA of the CDR3 is TGTGCCAGCAATCAAGATGGACAGGGCAATCAGCCCCAGCATTTT. The encoded protein is CASNQDGQGNQPQHF.

This chain links TRBV24-1 with TRBJ1-6; tentative D call: TRBD1 (5 bases). V was clipped by 11 bases and J by 7 bases, with 11 bases between them. Germline V gene sequence: CDR1 KGHDR, CDR2 SFDVKD. This CDR3 spans 12 amino acids. Written as DNA, the CDR3 is TGTGCCAAGGGACGGGCAAATTCACCCCTCCACTTT. Translating gives CAKGRANSPLHF.

This clonotype was counted a few times. The J gene is TRBJ2-3, the V gene TRBV7-9; unclear D gene. Germline V gene lookup returns CDR1 SEHNR and CDR2 FQNEAQ (reference sequence). This CDR3 is built from 12 residues. Trimming took 8 bases from V and 1 from J, leaving 7 bases between them. The CDR3 DNA follows: TGTGCCAGCGGGTTAGGCACAGATACGCAGTATTTT. It encodes CASGLGTDTQYF.

This clonotype turned up a few times. The genes are TRBV4-1 and TRBJ2-7, with 8 bases aligning to TRBD1. Trimming removed 3 bases from V and 4 bases from J; junction bases left unmatched: 8. Germline CDR1 is MGHRA and CDR2 is YSYEKL. This CDR3 has 15 residues. The CDR3 protein is CASSHADRGPYEQYF. The CDR3 bases are TGCGCCAGCAGCCACGCCGACAGGGGCCCGTACGAGCAGTACTTC.

V usage is TRBV20-1 and J usage is TRBJ1-1; D gene unclear. From germline, CDR1 is DFQATT and CDR2 SNEGSKA (reference sequence). The CDR3 runs 12 residues. V gave up 6 bases and J gave up 3 bases, with 11 bases separating them. CDR3 bases: TGCAGTGCGCCGGACCTGGACACTGAAGCTTTCTTT. Translated: CSAPDLDTEAFF.

This chain connects TRBV20-1 to TRBJ1-4; D may be TRBD1 (6 bases). V lost 3 bases and J lost 3, with 20 bases in between. Germline V gene lookup returns CDR1 DFQATT and CDR2 SNEGSKA (reference sequence). This CDR3 region has 17 residues. CDR3 bases: TGCAGTGCTAGGGAAGGGGGACCGACTTCTGCTAATGAAAAACTGTTTTTT. It translates to CSAREGGPTSANEKLFF.

The sample holds a few counts of this clonotype. One junction end disagrees with the germline gene, perhaps due to a read error. This chain connects TRBV6-2 or TRBV6-3 to TRBJ2-3, with TRBD1 identical over 10 bases. CDR3 length equals 15 residues. Germline loops: CDR1 MNHEY, CDR2 SVGEGT. The chain's CDR3 is CASEPVTGGTDTQYF. The CDR3 DNA is TGTGCCAGTGAGCCGGTGACAGGGGGCACGGATACGCAGTATTTT.

This clonotype occurred a few times. This chain links TRBV30 with TRBJ2-7, with TRBD2 as a possible D gene (6 bases). V lost 0 bases, J lost 6 bases, and 18 bases lay in between. Germline loops: CDR1 GTSNPN, CDR2 SVGIG (reference sequence). This CDR3 spans 15 amino acids. CDR3: CAWSVLSGFGGEQYF. The CDR3 DNA reads as TGTGCCTGGAGTGTACTTTCAGGGTTCGGGGGCGAGCAGTACTTC.

This clonotype was observed a few times. J is TRBJ2-1 and V is TRBV6-5; no reliable D call. Trimming stripped 5 bases from V and 0 bases from J, with 8 bases between. Germline V CDR1 and CDR2: MNHEY, SVGAGI. The CDR3 extends over 14 amino acids. The CDR3 DNA is TGTGCCAGCAGTCTAACTAACTCCTACAATGAGCAGTTCTTC. This codes for CASSLTNSYNEQFF.

This clonotype showed up many times. This chain connects TRBV15 to TRBJ2-1; weak D call: TRBD1 (6 bases). Germline V gene data show CDR1 as LNHNV and CDR2 as YYDKDF (reference sequence). The CDR3 consists of 13 residues. Between the trimmed V and J ends, which lost 0 bases and 14 bases, there was a span of 14 bases. In nucleotides, the CDR3 is TGTGCCACCAGCAGAGATCCGCAGGGGTGGGAGTTCTTC. Translation: CATSRDPQGWEFF.

This clonotype was counted only a few times. The J gene is TRBJ2-3, the V gene TRBV20-1; TRBD2 is a possible D gene (5 bases). V dropped 2 bases and J dropped 4 bases, with 13 bases sitting between them. Per the germline V gene, CDR1 is DFQATT and CDR2 is SNEGSKA (reference sequence). The CDR3 has 14 residues. CDR3 sequence (DNA): TGCAGTGCTAGACCTTGGCGCGGGCCAGATACGCAGTATTTT. This sequence encodes CSARPWRGPDTQYF.

This clonotype was seen a few times. The CDR3 sequence: CASSPSGGGNEQFF. As DNA, the CDR3 is TGTGCCAGCAGTCCTAGCGGGGGGGGGAATGAGCAGTTCTTC. The chain employs TRBV12-3 or TRBV12-4 and TRBJ2-1; 12 nucleotides line up with TRBD2. Losses at the gene ends were 5 bases for V and 7 bases for J; bases not matched to a gene: 3. This CDR3 is 14 amino acids long.

The rearrangement uses TRBV28 and TRBJ1-2; D is uncertain. This CDR3 spans 14 amino acids. V was shortened by 5 bases and J by 5 bases, with 15 bases between the two germline ends. Germline CDR1 and CDR2: MDHEN and SYDVKM. The CDR3 sequence: CASSRSGFSYGYTF. CDR3 sequence (DNA): TGTGCCAGCAGTCGATCCGGGTTTAGTTATGGCTACACCTTC.